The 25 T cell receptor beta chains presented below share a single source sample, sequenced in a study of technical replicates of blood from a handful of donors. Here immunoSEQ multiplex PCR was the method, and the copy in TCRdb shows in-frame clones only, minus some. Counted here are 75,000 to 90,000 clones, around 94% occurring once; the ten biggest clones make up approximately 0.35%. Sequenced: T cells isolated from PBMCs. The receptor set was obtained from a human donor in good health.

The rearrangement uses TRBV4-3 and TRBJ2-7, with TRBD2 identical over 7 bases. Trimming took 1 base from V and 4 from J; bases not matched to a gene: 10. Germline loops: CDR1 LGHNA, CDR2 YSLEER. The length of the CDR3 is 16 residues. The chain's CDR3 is CASSQGTPSGPYEQYF. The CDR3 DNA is TGCGCCAGCAGCCAAGGAACGCCTAGCGGTCCATACGAGCAGTACTTC.

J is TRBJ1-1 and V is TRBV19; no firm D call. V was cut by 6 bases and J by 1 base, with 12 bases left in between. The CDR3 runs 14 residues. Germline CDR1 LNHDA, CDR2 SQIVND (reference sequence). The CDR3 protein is CASSPGLRNTEAFF. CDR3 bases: TGTGCCAGTAGCCCCGGACTGAGGAACACTGAAGCTTTCTTT.

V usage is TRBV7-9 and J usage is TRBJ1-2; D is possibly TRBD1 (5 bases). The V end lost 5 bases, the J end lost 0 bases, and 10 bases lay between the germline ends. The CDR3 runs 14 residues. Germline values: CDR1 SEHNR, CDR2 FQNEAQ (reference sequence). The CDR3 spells CASSPQGPNYGYTF. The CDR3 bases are TGTGCCAGCAGCCCCCAGGGCCCTAACTATGGCTACACCTTC.

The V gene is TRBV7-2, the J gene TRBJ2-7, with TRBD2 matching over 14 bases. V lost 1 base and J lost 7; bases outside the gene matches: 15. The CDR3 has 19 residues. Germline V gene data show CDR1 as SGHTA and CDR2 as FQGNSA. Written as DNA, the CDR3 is TGTGCCAGCAGCTTAGGCGGACTAGCGGGAGGCTTTAGGAGCCTGGAGCAGTACTTC. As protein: CASSLGGLAGGFRSLEQYF.

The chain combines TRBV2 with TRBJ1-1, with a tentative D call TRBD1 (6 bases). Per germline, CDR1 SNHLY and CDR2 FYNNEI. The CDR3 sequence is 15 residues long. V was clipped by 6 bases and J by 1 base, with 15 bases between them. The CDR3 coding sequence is TGTGCCAGCAGCCTATGGGGGGGGCGGAACACTGAAGCTTTCTTT. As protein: CASSLWGGRNTEAFF. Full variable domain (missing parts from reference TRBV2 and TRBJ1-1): EPEVTQTPSHQVTQMGQEVILRCVPISNHLYFYWYRQILGQKVEFLVSFYNNEISEKSEIFDDQFSVERPDGSNFTLKIRSTKLEDSAMYFCASSLWGGRNTEAFFGQGTRLTVV.

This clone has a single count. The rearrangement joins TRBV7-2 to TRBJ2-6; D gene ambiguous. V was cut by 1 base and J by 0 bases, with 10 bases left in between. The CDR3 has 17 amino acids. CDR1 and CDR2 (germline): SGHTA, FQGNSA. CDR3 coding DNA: TGTGCCAGCAGCTTAGACGTCTGGAGCTCTGGGGCCAACGTCCTGACTTTC. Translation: CASSLDVWSSGANVLTF. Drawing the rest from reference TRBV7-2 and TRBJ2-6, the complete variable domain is GAGVSQSPSNKVTEKGKDVELRCDPISGHTALYWYRQSLGQGLEFLIYFQGNSAPDKSGLPSDRFSAERTGGSVSTLTIQRTQQEDSAVYLCASSLDVWSSGANVLTFGAGSRLTVL.

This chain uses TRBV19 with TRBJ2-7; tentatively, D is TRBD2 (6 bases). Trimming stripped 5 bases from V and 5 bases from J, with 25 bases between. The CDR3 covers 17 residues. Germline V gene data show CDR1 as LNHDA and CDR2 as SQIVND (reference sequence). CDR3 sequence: CASSPRGSGEGFHEQYF. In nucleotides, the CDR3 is TGTGCCAGTAGTCCGCGGGGTAGCGGCGAAGGGTTCCACGAGCAGTACTTC.

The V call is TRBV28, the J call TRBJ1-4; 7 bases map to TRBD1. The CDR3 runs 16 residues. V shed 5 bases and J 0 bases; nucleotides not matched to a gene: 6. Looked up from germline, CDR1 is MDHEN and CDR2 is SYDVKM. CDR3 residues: CASSGGQFSTNEKLFF. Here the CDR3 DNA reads TGTGCCAGCAGTGGGGGACAGTTTTCAACTAATGAAAAACTGTTTTTT.

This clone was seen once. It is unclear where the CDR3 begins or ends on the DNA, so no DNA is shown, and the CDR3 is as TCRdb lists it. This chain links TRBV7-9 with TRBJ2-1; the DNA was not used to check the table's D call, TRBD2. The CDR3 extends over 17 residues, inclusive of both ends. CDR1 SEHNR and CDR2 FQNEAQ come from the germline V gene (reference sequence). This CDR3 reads CASSTSGSGGDGSGQFF.

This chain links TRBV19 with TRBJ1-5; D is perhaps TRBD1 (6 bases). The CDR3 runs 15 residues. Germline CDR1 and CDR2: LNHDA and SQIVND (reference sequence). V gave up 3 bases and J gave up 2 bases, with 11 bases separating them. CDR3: CASSMFAGGNQPQHF. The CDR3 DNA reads TGTGCCAGTAGTATGTTTGCAGGGGGCAATCAGCCCCAGCATTTT.

The CDR3 sequence is CASSLRGGSEAFF. CDR3 nucleotides: TGTGCCAGCAGCTTAAGGGGAGGGTCTGAAGCTTTCTTT. This sequence joins TRBV7-9 and TRBJ1-1; possible D gene TRBD1, 5 bases. The CDR3 is 13 residues long. The germline CDR1 and CDR2 sequences are SEHNR and FQNEAQ (reference sequence). Trimming removed 2 bases from V and 6 bases from J, with 10 bases in between.

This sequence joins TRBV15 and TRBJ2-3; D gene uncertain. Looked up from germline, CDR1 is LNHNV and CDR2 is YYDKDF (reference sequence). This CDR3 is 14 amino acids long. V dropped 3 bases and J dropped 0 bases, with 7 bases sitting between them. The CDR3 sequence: CATSRASSTDTQYF. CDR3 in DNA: TGTGCCACCAGCAGGGCTTCTAGCACAGATACGCAGTATTTT.

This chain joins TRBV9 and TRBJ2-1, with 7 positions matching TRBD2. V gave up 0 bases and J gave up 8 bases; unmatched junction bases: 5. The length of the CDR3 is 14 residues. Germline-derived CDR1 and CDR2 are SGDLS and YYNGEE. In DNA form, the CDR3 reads TGTGCCAGCAGCGTAGAATCGGGGGGAGATGAGCAGTTCTTC. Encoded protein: CASSVESGGDEQFF.

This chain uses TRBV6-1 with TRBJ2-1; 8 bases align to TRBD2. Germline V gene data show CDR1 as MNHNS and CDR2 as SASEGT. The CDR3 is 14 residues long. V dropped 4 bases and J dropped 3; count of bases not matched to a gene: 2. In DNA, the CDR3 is TGTGCCAGCAGTGCACTAGCGGACTACAATGAGCAGTTCTTC. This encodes CASSALADYNEQFF.

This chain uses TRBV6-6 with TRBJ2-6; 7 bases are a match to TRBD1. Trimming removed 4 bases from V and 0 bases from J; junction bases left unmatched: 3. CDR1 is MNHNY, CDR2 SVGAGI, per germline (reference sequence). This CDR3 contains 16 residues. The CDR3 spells CASSSGQLSGANVLTF. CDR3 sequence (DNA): TGTGCCAGCAGTTCGGGACAGCTCTCTGGGGCCAACGTCCTGACTTTC.

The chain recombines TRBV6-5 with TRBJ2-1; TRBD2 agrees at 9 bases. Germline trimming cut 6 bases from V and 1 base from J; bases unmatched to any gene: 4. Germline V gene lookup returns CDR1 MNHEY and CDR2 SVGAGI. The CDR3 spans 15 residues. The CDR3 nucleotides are TGTGCCAGCAGCCTGACTAGCGGTTCCTACAATGAGCAGTTCTTC. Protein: CASSLTSGSYNEQFF.

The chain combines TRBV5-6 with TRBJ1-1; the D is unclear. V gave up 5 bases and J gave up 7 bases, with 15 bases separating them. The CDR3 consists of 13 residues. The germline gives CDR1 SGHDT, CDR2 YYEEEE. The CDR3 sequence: CASRPNFSGEAFF. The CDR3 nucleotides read TGTGCCAGCAGGCCAAACTTTTCAGGTGAAGCTTTCTTT.

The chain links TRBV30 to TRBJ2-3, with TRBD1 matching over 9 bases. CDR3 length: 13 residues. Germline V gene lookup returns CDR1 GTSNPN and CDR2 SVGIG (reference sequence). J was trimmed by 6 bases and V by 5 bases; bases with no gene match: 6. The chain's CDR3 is CAWGDRAGDTQYF. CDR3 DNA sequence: TGTGCCTGGGGGGACAGGGCTGGTGATACGCAGTATTTT.

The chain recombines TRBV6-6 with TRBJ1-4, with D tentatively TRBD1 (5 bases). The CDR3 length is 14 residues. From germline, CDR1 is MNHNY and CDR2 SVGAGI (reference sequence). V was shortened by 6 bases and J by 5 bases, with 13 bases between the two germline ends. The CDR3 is CASSEQVQNEKLFF. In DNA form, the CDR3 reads TGTGCCAGCAGCGAACAGGTCCAAAATGAAAAACTGTTTTTT.

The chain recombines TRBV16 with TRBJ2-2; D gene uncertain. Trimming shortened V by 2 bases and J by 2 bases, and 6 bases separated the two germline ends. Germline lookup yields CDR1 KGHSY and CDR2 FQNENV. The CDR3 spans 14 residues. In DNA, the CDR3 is TGTGCCAGCAGCCAAGAACTTAACACCGGGGAGCTGTTTTTT. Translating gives CASSQELNTGELFF.

The CDR3 loop is CASSIGGGTEAFF. Here the CDR3 DNA reads TGTGCCAGTAGTATAGGGGGGGGCACTGAAGCTTTCTTT. The V and J genes are TRBV19 and TRBJ1-1; tentative D call: TRBD1 (5 bases). The germline V and J ends were trimmed by 1 base and 4 bases, with 7 bases remaining between them. This CDR3 is built from 13 residues. Germline V gives CDR1 LNHDA, CDR2 SQIVND (reference sequence).

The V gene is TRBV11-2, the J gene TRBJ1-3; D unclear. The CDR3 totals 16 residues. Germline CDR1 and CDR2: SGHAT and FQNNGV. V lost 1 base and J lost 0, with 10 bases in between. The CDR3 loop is CASSLGEINSGNTIYF. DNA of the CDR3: TGTGCCAGCAGCTTAGGAGAGATCAACTCTGGAAACACCATATATTTT.

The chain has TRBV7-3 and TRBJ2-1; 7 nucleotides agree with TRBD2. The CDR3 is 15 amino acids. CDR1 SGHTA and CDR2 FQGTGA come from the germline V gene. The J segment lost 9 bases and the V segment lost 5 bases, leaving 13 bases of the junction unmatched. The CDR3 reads CASSPYFGLGSEQFF. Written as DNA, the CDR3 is TGTGCCAGCAGCCCGTACTTTGGACTAGGCAGTGAGCAGTTCTTC.

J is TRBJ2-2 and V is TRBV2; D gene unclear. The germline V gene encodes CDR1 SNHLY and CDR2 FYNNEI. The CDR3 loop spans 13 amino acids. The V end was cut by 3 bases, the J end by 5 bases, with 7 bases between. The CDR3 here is CASSDQKTGELFF. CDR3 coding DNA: TGTGCCAGCAGTGATCAGAAGACCGGGGAGCTGTTTTTT.

CDR3 DNA sequence: TGTGCCAGCAGCTTAGAGTTCCGGGGTCGAGGCTACACCTTC. Amino acids: CASSLEFRGRGYTF. The rearrangement uses TRBV7-2 and TRBJ1-2; D ambiguous. The CDR3 is made up of 14 amino acids. Deletions cut 1 base from V and 8 bases from J, with 14 bases between. Germline CDR1 SGHTA, CDR2 FQGNSA. Together with reference TRBV7-2 and TRBJ1-2, the CDR3 gives the full variable domain: GAGVSQSPSNKVTEKGKDVELRCDPISGHTALYWYRQSLGQGLEFLIYFQGNSAPDKSGLPSDRFSAERTGGSVSTLTIQRTQQEDSAVYLCASSLEFRGRGYTFGSGTRLTVV.